A single T cell receptor beta chain is shown here with its context. Original processing methods: Amplification of reference gene primers was used by the study to estimate nucleated cell counts. Only in-frame clones appear in the TCRdb table, and some are missing; sequencing was by immunoSEQ multiplex PCR. V and J calls and clone size are copied from that table; D and trimming were computed from the DNA. The repertoire holds 50,000 to 75,000 clones, with 70% to 85% as singletons. These data are taken from a study of blood T cell repertoires in COVID-19. Overall study: Sites in the United States, Italy and Spain provided acute and convalescent COVID-19 samples. PBMCs, B-cell-depleted T cells, or T cells provided the cDNA or gDNA that made up the material.

The sample taken for sequencing was peripheral blood. The sequence came from a man aged 55 to 70 with acute or convalescent COVID-19.

Here the CDR3 reads CASSLNVGKQLYEQYF. CDR3 nucleotide sequence: TGTGCCAGCAGTCTTAACGTTGGAAAACAGCTCTACGAGCAGTACTTC. The gene calls are TRBV21-1 and TRBJ2-7; the listed D gene, TRBD1, was not tested against the DNA. TRBV21-1 is an annotated pseudogene. The CDR3 contains 16 residues.